The clone carrying this TCR beta chain was seen repeatedly, ten times or more. Its antigen is undetermined. This record comes from a study of T cells in Graves' hyperthyroidism and ophthalmopathy. Study results and caveats: A median 6.5 months before onset, the model predicted ophthalmopathy. Blood also carried most thyroid clonotypes expanded above 0.001.

The TCR beta CDR3 regions underwent amplification using RNA transcripts as the source. The HTBI primer set served for first-round RT-PCR of the TCR CDR3. TCRdb analysed the multiplex PCR reads with MiXCR anew, one entry per CDR3 protein. The table has about 210,000 distinct CDR3 sequences, about a sixth seen once; the top ten hold 50%. The authors took PBMCs from 10 ml fresh peripheral blood. V was clipped by 5 bases and J by 5 bases; unmatched bases: 11. Germline V gene data show CDR1 as MNHNS and CDR2 as SASEGT. The length of the CDR3 is 17 residues. J is TRBJ2-1 and V is TRBV6-1, with 11 nucleotides matching TRBD2. Sequencing was carried out using blood. The TCR was taken from a man between 50 and 59 years old with Graves' hyperthyroidism. The CDR3 DNA sequence: TGTGCCAGCAGTTACACTCCGACTAGCGGGAAAAACAATGAGCAGTTCTTC. Its protein is CASSYTPTSGKNNEQFF.